These 25 T cell receptor beta chains share one sample of origin, sequenced in a study of blood T cell repertoires in COVID-19. The table came from immunoSEQ multiplex PCR; TCRdb's copy has only in-frame clones and leaves some out. The sample includes 250,000 to 400,000 clones, 90% of them seen just once. Sequencing used peripheral blood. The receptors shown here come from a woman between 25 and 40 years old with COVID-19, enrolled during active disease.

The table lists this clone with a few counts. CDR3 nucleotides: TGTGCCAGCAGTGAAGCGCTTGTAGGGGGCGCAGATACGCAGTATTTT. Its translation is CASSEALVGGADTQYF. The chain combines TRBV6-1 with TRBJ2-3; 7 bases are shared with TRBD1. CDR3 size: 16 residues. The germline V gene encodes CDR1 MNHNS and CDR2 SASEGT. V gave up 0 bases and J gave up 4 bases; unmatched junction bases: 7.

The chain uses TRBV6-5 and TRBJ2-1, with TRBD2 matching over 10 bases. V trimming: 4 bases; J trimming: 8 bases; junction bases outside the gene matches: 5. CDR3 length equals 14 residues. CDR1 MNHEY and CDR2 SVGAGI come from the germline V gene. DNA for the CDR3: TGTGCCAGCAGTTCTAGCGGGAGACTTGATGAGCAGTTCTTC. Its translation is CASSSSGRLDEQFF.

The CDR3 DNA reads TGTGCCTGGAGTGTGTCAGGGGATCAGCCCCAGCATTTT. This codes for CAWSVSGDQPQHF. The chain recombines TRBV30 with TRBJ1-5; D may be TRBD1 (6 bases). This CDR3 is built from 13 residues. The V gene's germline CDR1 is GTSNPN and CDR2 SVGIG (reference sequence). V lost 0 bases and J 5 bases, leaving 8 bases between the germline ends.

This clone was observed once. V and J are TRBV5-8 and TRBJ2-1; 7 bases are shared with TRBD1. This CDR3 region has 16 residues. V shed 3 bases, J shed 3 bases, and the junction held 9 bases outside the gene matches. Germline CDR1 SGHTS, CDR2 YDEGEE. CDR3 sequence: CASSSGTAGLYNEQFF. In DNA, the CDR3 is TGTGCCAGCAGCTCCGGGACAGCTGGGCTCTACAATGAGCAGTTCTTC. The variable domain in full, completed from reference TRBV5-8 and TRBJ2-1, reads EAGVTQSPTHLIKTRGQQATLRCSPISGHTSVYWYQQALGLGLQFLLWYDEGEERNRGNFPPRFSGRQFPNYSSELNVNALELEDSALYLCASSSGTAGLYNEQFFGPGTRLTVL.

The rearrangement links TRBV11-2 to TRBJ2-1; D is perhaps TRBD2 (6 bases). V was pared by 4 bases and J by 3 bases, with 7 bases between. Germline-derived CDR1 and CDR2 are SGHAT and FQNNGV. The length of the CDR3 is 13 residues. The CDR3: CASSWTIYNEQFF. The CDR3 DNA reads as TGTGCCAGCAGCTGGACTATCTACAATGAGCAGTTCTTC.

This clone was observed a single time. The V gene is TRBV6-1, the J gene TRBJ2-2, with D maybe TRBD1 (5 bases). The germline V gene has CDR1 MNHNS and CDR2 SASEGT. The CDR3 contains 13 residues. Deletions cut 3 bases from V and 9 bases from J, with 11 bases between. The CDR3 spells CASSDSWGRELFF. The CDR3 nucleotides read TGTGCCAGCAGTGATAGTTGGGGCCGGGAGCTGTTTTTT.

Note on this clone: Germline is not matched at one junction end, which may reflect a read error. V and J are TRBV18 and TRBJ1-1; 11 nucleotides align to TRBD1. Germline V lookup: CDR1 KGHSH, CDR2 LQKENI. This CDR3 region has 18 residues. CDR3 nucleotide sequence: TGTGCCAGCTCCCCACGACGAACTTCCGGGACAGGGGGCACTGAAGCTTTCTTT. Protein: CASSPRRTSGTGGTEAFF.

This clone was detected only a few times. The genes are TRBV29-1 and TRBJ1-2, with D possibly being TRBD1 (6 bases). The germline gives CDR1 SQVTM, CDR2 ANQGSEA. Trimming took 5 bases from V and 7 from J, leaving 14 bases between them. This CDR3 region has 12 residues. The CDR3 loop reads CSVLSQGRGYTF. DNA of the CDR3: TGCAGCGTTCTATCACAGGGTCGTGGCTACACCTTC. The whole variable domain, filled in from reference TRBV29-1 and TRBJ1-2, reads SAVISQKPSRDICQRGTSLTIQCQVDSQVTMMFWYRQQPGQSLTLIATANQGSEATYESGFVIDKFPISRPNLTFSTLTVSNMSPEDSSIYLCSVLSQGRGYTFGSGTRLTVV.

This clone was found a few times. The V and J genes are TRBV7-9 and TRBJ2-1, with 7 bases that match TRBD2. With 4 bases clipped from V and 2 bases from J, the junction kept 5 bases outside the gene matches. There are 15 residues in the CDR3. CDR1 and CDR2 (germline): SEHNR, FQNEAQ (reference sequence). CDR3 protein: CASSSPGTTYNEQFF. Written as DNA, the CDR3 is TGTGCCAGCAGCTCGCCCGGGACTACCTACAATGAGCAGTTCTTC.

This chain joins TRBV29-1 and TRBJ1-2, with D possibly TRBD1 on 5 matching bases. This CDR3 contains 14 residues. With 0 bases removed from V and 4 bases from J, the gap between germline ends came to 12 bases. Germline V CDR1 and CDR2: SQVTM, ANQGSEA. As DNA, the CDR3 is TGCAGCGTTGAAGATAGGGGAAGACCCTATGGCTACACCTTC. It is translated as CSVEDRGRPYGYTF.

V gene TRBV19 combines with J gene TRBJ1-1; the match to TRBD1 covers 8 bases. CDR1 and CDR2 from the germline V gene are LNHDA and SQIVND (reference sequence). This CDR3 is 16 amino acids long. J lost 1 base, V lost 5 bases, and 9 bases had no gene match. The CDR3 coding sequence is TGTGCCAGTAGTTCGACAGGGGCTTCTCCGAACACTGAAGCTTTCTTT. Residues: CASSSTGASPNTEAFF.

The CDR3 region is CASNVGLAGYNEQFF. CDR3 nucleotides: TGTGCCAGCAACGTCGGACTAGCGGGATACAATGAGCAGTTCTTC. The chain links TRBV27 to TRBJ2-1; TRBD2 matches 12 bases. Unmatched junction bases numbered 5, after V lost 7 bases and J lost 4 bases. The CDR3 extends over 15 amino acids. CDR1 is MNHEY, CDR2 SMNVEV, per germline (reference sequence).

The chain employs TRBV2 and TRBJ2-3; perhaps TRBD2 as D (5 bases). This CDR3 region has 14 residues. CDR1 and CDR2 (germline): SNHLY, FYNNEI. The germline V and J ends were trimmed by 6 bases and 3 bases, with 13 bases remaining between them. The CDR3 spells CASRADSNTDTQYF. In nucleotides, the CDR3 is TGTGCCAGCAGAGCGGACTCTAATACAGATACGCAGTATTTT.

This chain connects TRBV19 to TRBJ1-5; 9 positions agree with TRBD1. V gave up 3 bases and J gave up 4 bases; unmatched junction bases: 7. CDR1 is LNHDA and CDR2 is SQIVND in the germline V gene (reference sequence). The CDR3 length is 16 residues. The CDR3 DNA reads TGTGCCAGTAGTATCGCGACAGGGGGAGGGAATCAGCCCCAGCATTTT. This sequence encodes CASSIATGGGNQPQHF.

This clone was detected a few times. Other DNA variants within this sample encode the same CDR3. The V gene is TRBV6-5, the J gene TRBJ1-6, with 9 bases aligning to TRBD1. V shed 5 bases, J shed 9 bases, and the junction held 5 bases outside the gene matches. Germline V gene lookup returns CDR1 MNHEY and CDR2 SVGAGI. The CDR3 loop spans 14 amino acids. The CDR3 loop reads CASSPGQGVSPLHF. The CDR3, as DNA: TGTGCCAGCAGTCCGGGACAGGGAGTTTCACCCCTCCACTTT.

This clone occurred a few times. The chain joins TRBV5-6 to TRBJ1-2; 7 positions agree with TRBD1. The CDR3 length is 16 residues. Per germline, CDR1 SGHDT and CDR2 YYEEEE. Trimming cost V 2 bases and J 4 bases; bases outside gene matches: 11. As DNA, the CDR3 is TGTGCCAGCAGCTTATCTTCGACAGGGTCGAGCTATGGCTACACCTTC. As protein: CASSLSSTGSSYGYTF. Full variable domain (outside the CDR3, taken from reference TRBV5-6 and TRBJ1-2): DAGVTQSPTHLIKTRGQQVTLRCSPKSGHDTVSWYQQALGQGPQFIFQYYEEEERQRGNFPDRFSGHQFPNYSSELNVNALLLGDSALYLCASSLSSTGSSYGYTFGSGTRLTVV.

The sample holds one count of this clone. The chain links TRBV7-2 to TRBJ2-7; maybe TRBD2 (6 bases). Per germline, CDR1 SGHTA and CDR2 FQGNSA. V lost 3 bases to trimming and J lost 0 bases, with 12 bases between them. This CDR3 is built from 15 residues. The CDR3 loop reads CASSFQVAVSYEQYF. For the CDR3, the DNA is TGTGCCAGCAGCTTCCAGGTAGCGGTCTCCTACGAGCAGTACTTC. The full variable domain, completed using reference TRBV7-2 and TRBJ2-7, is GAGVSQSPSNKVTEKGKDVELRCDPISGHTALYWYRQSLGQGLEFLIYFQGNSAPDKSGLPSDRFSAERTGGSVSTLTIQRTQQEDSAVYLCASSFQVAVSYEQYFGPGTRLTVT.

The V call is TRBV10-1, the J call TRBJ2-2; no definite D call. V was pared by 2 bases and J by 0 bases, with 7 bases between. Germline loops: CDR1 WNHNN, CDR2 SYGVQD (reference sequence). This CDR3 contains 15 residues. The DNA of the CDR3 is TGCGCCAGCAGTGAGAACTACGCGAACACCGGGGAGCTGTTTTTT. Protein sequence: CASSENYANTGELFF.

This clone was detected a few times. This chain connects TRBV29-1 to TRBJ2-6, with 10 bases identical to TRBD1. This CDR3 spans 15 amino acids. Germline CDR1 reads SQVTM; CDR2 reads ANQGSEA. J lost 4 bases, V lost 5 bases, and 5 bases had no gene match. CDR3 protein: CSVWDRGHGANVLTF. The CDR3, as DNA: TGCAGCGTTTGGGACAGGGGACACGGGGCCAACGTCCTGACTTTC.

This chain links TRBV9 with TRBJ1-1; D not resolved. The germline V and J ends were trimmed by 4 bases and 4 bases, with 14 bases remaining between them. Germline CDR1 reads SGDLS; CDR2 reads YYNGEE. This CDR3 has 14 residues. The CDR3 coding sequence is TGTGCCAGCAGCCCTAGGAGTCCTGGCACTGAAGCTTTCTTT. Its translation: CASSPRSPGTEAFF.

The chain is built from TRBV4-1 and TRBJ2-1; D is perhaps TRBD2 (6 bases). Trimming stripped 1 base from V and 0 bases from J, with 13 bases between. Germline-derived CDR1 and CDR2 are MGHRA and YSYEKL. The CDR3 spans 17 residues. The CDR3 DNA follows: TGCGCCAGCAGCCAAGGGCGGGGCTTAAGCTCCTACAATGAGCAGTTCTTC. It codes for CASSQGRGLSSYNEQFF.

The V gene is TRBV5-4, the J gene TRBJ2-3, with D maybe TRBD1 (6 bases). CDR3 length: 14 residues. Germline V CDR1 and CDR2: SGHNT, YYREEE (reference sequence). V shed 4 bases and J shed 7 bases, with 16 bases lying between them. The CDR3 here is CASSDGDKWYTQYF. CDR3 DNA: TGTGCCAGCAGCGACGGGGACAAATGGTATACGCAGTATTTT. Full variable domain (missing parts from reference TRBV5-4 and TRBJ2-3): ETGVTQSPTHLIKTRGQQVTLRCSSQSGHNTVSWYQQALGQGPQFIFQYYREEENGRGNFPPRFSGLQFPNYSSELNVNALELDDSALYLCASSDGDKWYTQYFGPGTRLTVL.

The chain joins TRBV3-1 (or the pseudogene TRBV3-2) to TRBJ1-1; 12 bases match TRBD1. V trimming: 2 bases; J trimming: 5 bases; junction bases outside the gene matches: 9. The CDR3 consists of 17 residues. Germline V CDR1 and CDR2: LGHDT, YNNKEL (reference sequence). The CDR3 DNA sequence: TGTGCCAGCAGCCAACGCCGGGACAGGGGGCTTTATACTGAAGCTTTCTTT. Translation gives CASSQRRDRGLYTEAFF.

This chain uses TRBV11-2 with TRBJ2-7, with 11 nucleotides matching TRBD2. The length of the CDR3 is 15 residues. Germline V lookup: CDR1 SGHAT, CDR2 FQNNGV. The V and J ends lost 5 bases and 2 bases, in that order; junction bases with no gene match: 5. The CDR3 is CASSVTSGSTYEQYF. The CDR3 DNA reads as TGTGCCAGCAGCGTAACTAGCGGGAGCACCTACGAGCAGTACTTC.

The chain combines TRBV15 with TRBJ2-7; 7 nucleotides agree with TRBD1. CDR1 is LNHNV, CDR2 YYDKDF, per germline (reference sequence). The V segment lost 3 bases and the J segment 2 bases; nucleotides outside the gene matches: 4. There are 14 residues in the CDR3. The CDR3 bases are TGTGCCACCAGCAGGTCAGGGGGACCCTACGAGCAGTACTTC. It encodes CATSRSGGPYEQYF.